Below, one T cell receptor (beta chain) is given with its context. Antigen unknown. CDR3 length: 14 residues. In germline, CDR1 is SQVTM, CDR2 ANQGSEA. V lost 7 bases to trimming and J lost 2 bases; unmatched junction nucleotides: 8. This sample is drawn from a study of vaccination effects on CD4 cells after COVID-19. Study details: Samples taken from a few convalescent patients early and late after vaccination were obtained.

The culture ran for roughly 10 days before CD4+ T cells were isolated. This person's SARS-CoV-2 infection, confirmed by PCR, occurred between March and December 2020. Two-dose vaccination with either BNT162b2 or mRNA-1273 was given to the participants. Both day 3 and day 7 saw half the medium replaced with IL-2 medium. Profiled with immunoSEQ multiplex PCR; TCRdb holds only in-frame clones, not every one. The table has tens of thousands of clones, about 80% seen once. Study results and caveats: Post-vaccine spike-reactive clones in convalescents were mainly new vaccine-induced clones. Missing from the study were early post-infection timepoints, and its convalescent patients were few.

The chain has TRBV29-1 and TRBJ2-1; 7 positions agree with TRBD1. The sequenced sample was CD4+ T cells from PBMCs cultured without peptide, obtained after COVID-19 vaccination. This TCR came from a human donor who had a prior SARS-CoV-2 infection. The DNA for the CDR3 is TGCAGCGGCACCGTGGGACAGACCTACAATGAGCAGTTCTTC. Its protein product is CSGTVGQTYNEQFF.